The 25 T cell receptor beta chains presented below share a single source sample, sequenced in a study of T cells after yellow fever vaccination. MiXCR, applied by TCRdb to the 5' RACE reads, yields one record per CDR3 protein. The sample lists 450,000 to 600,000 distinct CDR3 sequences, about 17% occurring once. The sample consisted of PBMCs, taken around 5 days after the first yellow fever vaccination. Receptors were obtained from a man between 18 and 35 years old who received the YFV17D yellow fever vaccine.

This clonotype was picked up a small number of times. This chain joins TRBV11-1 and TRBJ2-5; D assignment may be TRBD1 or TRBD2 (5 bases each). The V end lost 3 bases, the J end lost 7 bases, and 18 bases lay between the germline ends. The CDR3 sequence is 15 residues long. Germline lookup yields CDR1 SGHAT and CDR2 FQDESV (reference sequence). CDR3 region: CASSFGTSKGRTQYF. The CDR3 DNA follows: TGTGCCAGCAGCTTCGGGACGAGCAAGGGACGGACCCAGTACTTC.

This clonotype has more than one count but fewer than ten. The rearrangement links TRBV11-3 to TRBJ2-7; unclear D gene. V lost 4 bases and J 3 bases, leaving 7 bases between the germline ends. Germline CDR1 SGHNT, CDR2 YENEEA. This CDR3 is built from 12 residues. Written as DNA, the CDR3 is TGTGCCAGCAGCTCCGACGGCTACGAGCAGTACTTC. It codes for CASSSDGYEQYF.

The V gene is TRBV7-9, the J gene TRBJ2-3; possible D gene TRBD2, 6 bases. The CDR3 is made up of 15 amino acids. Germline CDR1 reads SEHNR; CDR2 reads FQNEAQ (reference sequence). Trimming removed 4 bases from V and 13 bases from J, with 24 bases in between. The CDR3 protein is CASSYRRPGEIFKYF. The CDR3 DNA sequence: TGTGCCAGCAGCTACCGAAGGCCGGGGGAAATCTTCAAGTATTTT.

The V gene is TRBV6-5, the J gene TRBJ1-2; no firm D call. Germline values: CDR1 MNHEY, CDR2 SVGAGI. The V and J ends lost 2 bases and 7 bases respectively, with 11 bases between them. There are 13 residues in the CDR3. The chain's CDR3 is CASSYREHSGYTF. The CDR3 DNA reads TGTGCCAGCAGTTACAGGGAGCACAGTGGCTACACCTTC.

This clonotype was counted a few times. The rearrangement uses TRBV5-6 and TRBJ1-2, with D unclear. The CDR3 covers 13 residues. Germline assignment: CDR1 SGHDT and CDR2 YYEEEE. V gave up 2 bases and J gave up 4 bases, with 9 bases separating them. CDR3 in amino acids: CASSFRTAYGYTF. In nucleotides, the CDR3 is TGTGCCAGCAGCTTTCGTACAGCCTATGGCTACACCTTC.

V is TRBV4-1 and J is TRBJ1-2; no reliable D call. Germline CDR1 is MGHRA and CDR2 is YSYEKL. Trimming shortened V by 0 bases and J by 2 bases, and 10 bases separated the two germline ends. The CDR3 loop spans 15 amino acids. CDR3 nucleotides: TGCGCCAGCAGCCAAGAGGCCAGGCCGAACTATGGCTACACCTTC. As protein: CASSQEARPNYGYTF.

This clonotype was detected only a few times. V is TRBV12-3 or TRBV12-4 and J is TRBJ2-7; 11 nucleotides match TRBD1. With V trimmed by 4 bases and J by 5 bases, 4 bases remained unmatched. The CDR3 spans 14 residues. The CDR3 DNA reads as TGTGCCAGCAGTTCACGGACAGGGGGCAACGAGCAGTACTTC. This codes for CASSSRTGGNEQYF.

V usage is TRBV3-1 and J usage is TRBJ2-3; the match to TRBD1 covers 7 bases. The length of the CDR3 is 16 residues. CDR1 is LGHDT, CDR2 YNNKEL, per germline (reference sequence). J lost 3 bases, V lost 0 bases, and 6 bases had no gene match. CDR3 sequence: CASSQEFTGETDTQYF. The CDR3 DNA reads as TGTGCCAGCAGCCAAGAATTTACAGGGGAAACAGATACGCAGTATTTT.

This clonotype occurred a few times. The chain couples TRBV3-1 to TRBJ2-1, with D possibly being TRBD2 (5 bases). In germline, CDR1 is LGHDT, CDR2 YNNKEL (reference sequence). The CDR3 is 15 amino acids. Trimming shortened V by 0 bases and J by 8 bases, and 14 bases separated the two germline ends. CDR3 loop: CASSQDSLSGDEQFF. Here the CDR3 DNA reads TGTGCCAGCAGCCAAGATTCCCTGTCCGGGGATGAGCAGTTCTTC.

About this clonotype: Given the absence of the conserved phenylalanine or tryptophan at the CDR3 end, a read error is likely. Because the CDR3's place on the DNA is in doubt, the DNA is left out and the CDR3 is given as listed by TCRdb. This chain links TRBV20-1 with TRBJ2-1; whether TRBD1, the table's D call, matches the DNA was not checked. Germline CDR1 reads DFQATT; CDR2 reads SNEGSKA (reference sequence). The CDR3 spans 12 amino acids, including both terminal residues. The CDR3 loop reads CSARPPPGKLYY.

The CDR3: CASSLESSSYNEQFF. The CDR3 nucleotides are TGTGCCAGCAGCTTGGAATCGAGCTCCTACAATGAGCAGTTCTTC. V and J are TRBV5-4 and TRBJ2-1; D remains ambiguous. The ends were cut back, 0 bases at V and 0 bases at J, with 7 bases in the middle. There are 15 residues in the CDR3. Germline V gene sequence: CDR1 SGHNT, CDR2 YYREEE (reference sequence).

V is TRBV27 and J is TRBJ1-5; D call uncertain. Germline V CDR1 and CDR2: MNHEY, SMNVEV (reference sequence). This CDR3 region has 14 residues. V was clipped by 3 bases and J by 7 bases, with 13 bases between them. CDR3 sequence reads: CASSFLALNQPQHF. Written as DNA, the CDR3 is TGTGCCAGCAGTTTTTTGGCACTAAACCAGCCCCAGCATTTT.

J is TRBJ2-3 and V is TRBV6-2 or TRBV6-3; D is unclear. Germline CDR1 reads MNHEY; CDR2 reads SVGEGT. The V end lost 5 bases, the J end lost 2 bases, and 17 bases lay between the germline ends. This CDR3 is built from 16 residues. CDR3 sequence: CASSTDLQGITDTQYF. CDR3 bases: TGTGCCAGCAGTACCGACCTCCAAGGGATCACAGATACGCAGTATTTT.

Only a few counts were recorded for this clonotype. The chain couples TRBV9 to TRBJ2-3; tentatively, D is TRBD2 (7 bases). The CDR3 extends over 15 amino acids. Trimming took off 3 bases at V and 0 bases at J, with 11 bases between the two ends. CDR1 and CDR2 from the germline V gene are SGDLS and YYNGEE. The CDR3 region has the DNA TGTGCCAGCAGCGAGGGGGGGCCTAGCACAGATACGCAGTATTTT. The encoded protein is CASSEGGPSTDTQYF. Drawing the rest from reference TRBV9 and TRBJ2-3, the complete variable domain is DSGVTQTPKHLITATGQRVTLRCSPRSGDLSVYWYQQSLDQGLQFLIQYYNGEERAKGNILERFSAQQFPDLHSELNLSSLELGDSALYFCASSEGGPSTDTQYFGPGTRLTVL.

In its sample, this clonotype was seen a few times. V usage is TRBV7-9 and J usage is TRBJ2-1; D unclear. The germline V and J ends were trimmed by 5 bases and 1 base, with 18 bases remaining between them. Germline CDR1 and CDR2: SEHNR and FQNEAQ (reference sequence). This CDR3 has 17 amino acids. The CDR3 region is CASSPVLSIESYNEQFF. In DNA, the CDR3 is TGTGCCAGCAGCCCGGTCCTTAGTATCGAGTCCTACAATGAGCAGTTCTTC.

This clonotype was detected a few times. V usage is TRBV2 and J usage is TRBJ1-2; 10 nucleotides match TRBD1. The trim removed 5 bases at V and 6 bases at J, leaving 9 bases unmatched. The germline CDR1 and CDR2 sequences are SNHLY and FYNNEI. The CDR3 consists of 15 residues. The CDR3 loop reads CASSSRGQGSHGYTF. The CDR3 DNA is TGTGCCAGCAGTTCACGGGGACAGGGGAGCCATGGCTACACCTTC.

V usage is TRBV12-3 or TRBV12-4 and J usage is TRBJ1-6, with 7 bases matching TRBD1. The CDR3 runs to 13 residues. J lost 13 bases, V lost 6 bases, and 9 bases had no gene match. The CDR3 reads CASSLLTGTPLHF. The CDR3 DNA reads as TGTGCCAGCAGCTTGCTGACAGGGACCCCCCTCCACTTT.

A few counts support this clonotype. The gene calls are TRBV5-1 and TRBJ1-2; 8 bases fit TRBD1. The CDR3 spans 15 residues. Germline V gives CDR1 SGHRS, CDR2 YFSETQ. The junction had 13 bases not matched to a gene; V was cut back by 4 bases and J by 8 bases. The DNA of the CDR3 is TGCGCCAGCAGCCAAAACCCCGGGACAGGTGAAGGCTACACCTTC. Amino acids: CASSQNPGTGEGYTF.

This chain links TRBV12-3 or TRBV12-4 with TRBJ2-2; 9 bases map to TRBD2. This CDR3 has 16 amino acids. V shed 3 bases, J shed 7 bases, and the junction held 9 bases outside the gene matches. CDR3 in DNA: TGTGCCAGCAGTTTTCTAGCGGGGCGGCGAGGCGGGGAGCTGTTTTTT. Its protein is CASSFLAGRRGGELFF.

This clonotype has only one observation. The rearrangement uses TRBV19 and TRBJ2-5; 8 positions agree with TRBD2. Germline assignment: CDR1 LNHDA and CDR2 SQIVND (reference sequence). Trimming removed 6 bases from V and 4 bases from J; junction bases left unmatched: 16. The CDR3 is made up of 17 amino acids. DNA of the CDR3: TGTGCCAGTAGCTACACACCAGGGGCGGGGGGTAGAGAGACCCAGTACTTC. It translates to CASSYTPGAGGRETQYF.

This clonotype occurred many times. The chain carries TRBV20-1 and TRBJ1-5, with D tentatively TRBD1 (6 bases). Germline-derived CDR1 and CDR2 are DFQATT and SNEGSKA (reference sequence). The CDR3 has 13 amino acids. Trimming stripped 6 bases from V and 3 bases from J, with 12 bases between. In DNA form, the CDR3 reads TGCAGTGCCACGGGACAAATCAATCAGCCCCAGCATTTT. Translation gives CSATGQINQPQHF.

This clonotype was observed a few times. This chain links TRBV5-6 with TRBJ2-3; 9 bases align to TRBD1. Trimming removed 5 bases from V and 3 bases from J; junction bases left unmatched: 4. The CDR3 loop spans 14 amino acids. Germline V gene sequence: CDR1 SGHDT, CDR2 YYEEEE. This CDR3 is CASRRTGATDTQYF. CDR3 bases: TGTGCCAGCAGAAGGACAGGGGCGACAGATACGCAGTATTTT.

A few counts support this clonotype. The CDR3 spells CASSHTEEQYF. CDR3 nucleotide sequence: TGTGCCAGCAGCCATACTGAGGAGCAGTACTTC. The chain combines TRBV4-2 with TRBJ2-7, with D hard to call. Trimming took off 3 bases at V and 7 bases at J, with 7 bases between the two ends. Germline-derived CDR1 and CDR2 are LGHNA and YNFKEQ. This CDR3 region has 11 residues.

The sample holds many counts of this clonotype. The rearrangement uses TRBV20-1 and TRBJ2-7, with 8 bases identical to TRBD2. J gave up 3 bases and V 6 bases, and 10 bases lay outside the gene matches. This CDR3 region has 14 residues. CDR1 is DFQATT and CDR2 is SNEGSKA in the germline V gene (reference sequence). The CDR3 nucleotides read TGCAGTGCACCCCGGGGGACTAGTGTCTACGAGCAGTACGTC. Its protein is CSAPRGTSVYEQYV.

This clonotype has only a few counts. This chain connects TRBV12-3 or TRBV12-4 to TRBJ2-1; D possibly corresponds to TRBD1 (6 bases). Trimming removed 2 bases from V and 8 bases from J, with 10 bases in between. CDR3 size: 13 residues. CDR3: CASSLSRGHEQFF. CDR3 bases: TGTGCCAGCAGTTTATCCAGGGGCCATGAGCAGTTCTTC.